A single sample is the source of the 27 T cell receptor beta chains below, sequenced in a study of OX40 agonist ivuxolimab in advanced cancers. Generated by immunoSEQ multiplex PCR, the TCRdb table keeps only in-frame clones and is missing some. The sample yields tens of thousands of clones, about 90% seen once. The sample consisted of CD4+ or CD8+ T cells sorted from blood, taken in a trial of the OX40 agonist ivuxolimab. These receptors were obtained from an adult with an advanced solid tumor such as melanoma, head and neck, liver or kidney cancer.

This chain joins TRBV27 and TRBJ2-1, with 11 nucleotides matching TRBD2. V dropped 3 bases and J dropped 9; count of bases not matched to a gene: 4. The CDR3 consists of 14 residues. Germline lookup yields CDR1 MNHEY and CDR2 SMNVEV (reference sequence). CDR3 sequence: CASSFTSGGGEQFF. The CDR3 DNA follows: TGTGCCAGCAGTTTTACTAGCGGGGGAGGTGAGCAGTTCTTC.

Here the CDR3 DNA reads TGTGCCAGTAAGGAGACAGGGGTTACAGATACGCAGTATTTT. As protein: CASKETGVTDTQYF. The chain combines TRBV19 with TRBJ2-3, with 8 bases matching TRBD1. This CDR3 region has 14 residues. The junction had 6 bases not matched to a gene; V was cut back by 7 bases and J by 3 bases. Germline V gives CDR1 LNHDA, CDR2 SQIVND (reference sequence).

This clone was detected only a few times. This chain joins TRBV23-1 and TRBJ1-1; D is unclear. TRBV23-1 is noted as an ORF with a role that remains uncertain. Trimming left V 0 bases short and J 3 bases short, with 8 bases between. This CDR3 contains 14 residues. The CDR3 loop is CASSQSWGDTEAFF. The CDR3 nucleotides read TGCGCCAGCAGTCAATCGTGGGGAGACACTGAAGCTTTCTTT.

V usage is TRBV4-3 and J usage is TRBJ2-1; 7 bases are shared with TRBD1. V trimming: 3 bases; J trimming: 2 bases; junction bases outside the gene matches: 4. This CDR3 spans 15 amino acids. Per germline, CDR1 LGHNA and CDR2 YSLEER. CDR3 DNA sequence: TGCGCCAGCAGCCATGGGGACAGCCCCTACAATGAGCAGTTCTTC. It codes for CASSHGDSPYNEQFF.

The V gene is TRBV5-4, the J gene TRBJ2-3; 8 positions match TRBD1. This CDR3 comprises 14 residues. V shed 5 bases and J 4 bases; nucleotides not matched to a gene: 6. Germline V lookup: CDR1 SGHNT, CDR2 YYREEE (reference sequence). CDR3 DNA: TGTGCCAGCAGGCATACGGACAGGGCAGATACGCAGTATTTT. Translation: CASRHTDRADTQYF.

This chain connects TRBV27 to TRBJ1-1; a possible D gene is TRBD1 (6 bases). CDR1 is MNHEY and CDR2 is SMNVEV in the germline V gene (reference sequence). V lost 4 bases to trimming and J lost 5 bases, with 14 bases between them. This CDR3 is 14 amino acids long. The DNA for the CDR3 is TGTGCCAGCAGTTCTGGGGGGCTCGGAACTGAAGCTTTCTTT. This translates into CASSSGGLGTEAFF.

This sequence joins TRBV6-5 and TRBJ2-5; D is perhaps TRBD2 (5 bases). The ends were cut back, 2 bases at V and 4 bases at J, with 11 bases in the middle. The germline V gene has CDR1 MNHEY and CDR2 SVGAGI. This CDR3 has 14 amino acids. The CDR3 loop is CASSYTSRGETQYF. The CDR3 DNA reads TGTGCCAGCAGTTACACTAGTAGAGGAGAGACCCAGTACTTC.

The chain has TRBV7-9 and TRBJ1-5; TRBD1 is a possible D gene (6 bases). This CDR3 spans 14 amino acids. Germline V gene sequence: CDR1 SEHNR, CDR2 FQNEAQ (reference sequence). V lost 3 bases and J lost 0, with 6 bases in between. CDR3 coding DNA: TGTGCCAGCAGCTTGACAGGTAGCAATCAGCCCCAGCATTTT. Translating gives CASSLTGSNQPQHF.

V and J are TRBV6-5 and TRBJ2-7; TRBD1 matches at 9 bases. Germline CDR1 is MNHEY and CDR2 is SVGAGI. The CDR3 consists of 15 residues. The ends lost 4 bases at V and 6 bases at J; junction bases unmatched: 10. CDR3 nucleotide sequence: TGTGCCAGCAGTTTTATGCCGGGACAGGGCGGCGAGCAGTACTTC. This codes for CASSFMPGQGGEQYF.

The V and J genes are TRBV4-3 and TRBJ2-7; D not resolved. The V gene's germline CDR1 is LGHNA and CDR2 YSLEER. The CDR3 is 13 residues long. Trimming stripped 0 bases from V and 4 bases from J, with 7 bases between. CDR3 sequence (DNA): TGCGCCAGCAGCCAAGATGACGGATACGAGCAGTACTTC. It specifies CASSQDDGYEQYF.

The CDR3, as DNA: TGTGCCAGCAGCTTCGGACAGGGGGCTTATCAGCCCCAGCATTTT. It is translated as CASSFGQGAYQPQHF. The rearrangement joins TRBV5-6 to TRBJ1-5; 11 nucleotides align to TRBD1. This CDR3 has 15 amino acids. Germline-derived CDR1 and CDR2 are SGHDT and YYEEEE. The V segment lost 2 bases and the J segment 5 bases; nucleotides outside the gene matches: 3.

The chain couples TRBV5-1 to TRBJ2-7; maybe TRBD2 (5 bases). The CDR3 covers 15 residues. V was trimmed by 0 bases and J by 0 bases, leaving 10 bases between them. CDR1 is SGHRS, CDR2 YFSETQ, per germline. The CDR3 spells CASSLGEISSYEQYF. In DNA, the CDR3 is TGCGCCAGCAGCTTGGGGGAGATCAGCTCCTACGAGCAGTACTTC.

This chain joins TRBV28 and TRBJ2-7; no clear D. The CDR3 is 13 amino acids. Germline V gives CDR1 MDHEN, CDR2 SYDVKM. V was clipped by 2 bases and J by 0 bases, with 5 bases between them. The DNA for the CDR3 is TGTGCCAGCAGTTTAACTTTCTCCTACGAGCAGTACTTC. Protein: CASSLTFSYEQYF.

The chain uses TRBV9 and TRBJ2-1, with 11 bases identical to TRBD2. This CDR3 has 16 residues. Unmatched junction bases numbered 9, after V lost 4 bases and J lost 6 bases. Per the germline V gene, CDR1 is SGDLS and CDR2 is YYNGEE. The DNA for the CDR3 is TGTGCCAGCAGCACCCGTGGGACTAGCGGAATCAATGAGCAGTTCTTC. The encoded protein is CASSTRGTSGINEQFF.

A single count supports this clone. The chain combines TRBV1 with TRBJ1-5. TRBV1 is shown as a pseudogene. CDR3 size: 12 residues. CDR3 nucleotides: TGCACCTTCCCCATGGGCAATCAGCCCCAGCATTTT. This translates into CTFPMGNQPQHF.

The chain combines TRBV19 with TRBJ1-5, with D unclear. V was cut by 0 bases and J by 3 bases, with 15 bases left in between. Germline V gene lookup returns CDR1 LNHDA and CDR2 SQIVND (reference sequence). The CDR3 consists of 17 residues. DNA for the CDR3: TGTGCCAGTAGTATAGATCTTACTACGGGAGCCAATCAGCCCCAGCATTTT. Encoded protein: CASSIDLTTGANQPQHF.

The genes are TRBV4-1 and TRBJ1-2; a possible D gene is TRBD1 (5 bases). Germline V gene sequence: CDR1 MGHRA, CDR2 YSYEKL. The CDR3 has 15 amino acids. With 0 bases removed from V and 5 bases from J, the gap between germline ends came to 13 bases. CDR3 sequence reads: CASSQDPSGRYGYTF. The CDR3 region has the DNA TGCGCCAGCAGCCAAGATCCCTCGGGACGGTATGGCTACACCTTC.

The V call is TRBV27, the J call TRBJ2-7, with TRBD2 matching 10 bases. Germline loops: CDR1 MNHEY, CDR2 SMNVEV (reference sequence). After removal of 2 bases from V and 4 bases from J, the junction contained 5 bases not matched to a gene. The CDR3 totals 15 residues. CDR3 amino acids: CASSLDSSGGYEQYF. The CDR3 nucleotides are TGTGCCAGCAGTTTAGATTCTAGCGGGGGATACGAGCAGTACTTC.

Written as DNA, the CDR3 is TGTGCCAGCAGTAGACTAGCGGGGGGGCGAGCCCGGGAGACCCAGTACTTC. Translated: CASSRLAGGRARETQYF. The rearrangement uses TRBV28 and TRBJ2-5, with 14 nucleotides matching TRBD2. Germline CDR1 and CDR2: MDHEN and SYDVKM. CDR3 length: 17 residues. V lost 5 bases to trimming and J lost 5 bases; unmatched junction nucleotides: 10.

The V and J genes are TRBV28 and TRBJ2-3; TRBD1 agrees at 8 bases. Losses at the gene ends were 6 bases for V and 2 bases for J; bases not matched to a gene: 19. Germline lookup yields CDR1 MDHEN and CDR2 SYDVKM. CDR3 length: 19 residues. The CDR3, as DNA: TGTGCCAGCAGCCAATCCGGGACAGGCCCACATTATCACACAGATACGCAGTATTTT. Residues: CASSQSGTGPHYHTDTQYF.

The V gene is TRBV10-1, the J gene TRBJ2-5; D perhaps matches TRBD2 (6 bases). Deletions cut 5 bases from V and 5 bases from J, with 21 bases between. The CDR3 runs 16 residues. Germline CDR1 WNHNN, CDR2 SYGVQD (reference sequence). This chain's CDR3 is CASSSKLQVGRETQYF. The CDR3 DNA sequence: TGCGCCAGCAGTAGCAAACTACAGGTTGGGAGGGAGACCCAGTACTTC.

The rearrangement uses TRBV4-1 and TRBJ2-7, with 13 bases matching TRBD2. The V gene's germline CDR1 is MGHRA and CDR2 YSYEKL. Trimming at V came to 3 bases and at J to 3 bases, leaving 2 bases not matched to a gene. The CDR3 is 15 amino acids. CDR3 in amino acids: CASSQTSGGFYEQYF. The CDR3 bases are TGCGCCAGCAGCCAGACTAGCGGGGGGTTCTACGAGCAGTACTTC.

The chain recombines TRBV19 with TRBJ2-7, with TRBD1 matching 7 bases. The V segment lost 4 bases and the J segment 2 bases; nucleotides outside the gene matches: 5. CDR1 is LNHDA and CDR2 is SQIVND in the germline V gene (reference sequence). The CDR3 has 14 residues. CDR3 sequence (DNA): TGTGCCAGTAGTAATCGGGACAGTACCTACGAGCAGTACTTC. This sequence encodes CASSNRDSTYEQYF.

The V gene is TRBV12-5, the J gene TRBJ1-2; the D gene is possibly TRBD1 (6 bases). V was clipped by 6 bases and J by 4 bases, with 9 bases between them. From germline, CDR1 is LGHNT and CDR2 FRNRAP. The CDR3 has 12 residues. CDR3 amino acids: CASGTGGYGYTF. The CDR3 nucleotides read TGTGCTAGTGGGACAGGAGGCTATGGCTACACCTTC.

The J gene is TRBJ2-5, the V gene TRBV19; 10 nucleotides line up with TRBD1. There are 20 residues in the CDR3. The germline V gene encodes CDR1 LNHDA and CDR2 SQIVND (reference sequence). After removal of 0 bases from V and 2 bases from J, the junction contained 15 bases not matched to a gene. The CDR3 DNA reads as TGTGCCAGTAGTATAGATAGGGACAGGGGTGTCGGGGTCCCTCAAGAGACCCAGTACTTC. It yields the protein CASSIDRDRGVGVPQETQYF.

This chain connects TRBV7-2 to TRBJ1-6; TRBD1 matches at 9 bases. CDR3 length equals 16 residues. The trim removed 5 bases at V and 9 bases at J, leaving 11 bases unmatched. Germline-derived CDR1 and CDR2 are SGHTA and FQGNSA. The CDR3 bases are TGTGCCAGCAGCCCAACACCGGGACAGGGTGGTTCACCCCTCCACTTT. It translates to CASSPTPGQGGSPLHF.

The chain links TRBV4-3 to TRBJ2-1; D may be TRBD2 (6 bases). CDR1 is LGHNA and CDR2 is YSLEER in the germline V gene. With 4 bases removed from V and 7 bases from J, the gap between germline ends came to 23 bases. There are 17 residues in the CDR3. This CDR3 reads CASSPLWGAGTLNEQFF. CDR3 nucleotide sequence: TGCGCCAGCAGCCCGCTTTGGGGAGCGGGCACCCTTAATGAGCAGTTCTTC.